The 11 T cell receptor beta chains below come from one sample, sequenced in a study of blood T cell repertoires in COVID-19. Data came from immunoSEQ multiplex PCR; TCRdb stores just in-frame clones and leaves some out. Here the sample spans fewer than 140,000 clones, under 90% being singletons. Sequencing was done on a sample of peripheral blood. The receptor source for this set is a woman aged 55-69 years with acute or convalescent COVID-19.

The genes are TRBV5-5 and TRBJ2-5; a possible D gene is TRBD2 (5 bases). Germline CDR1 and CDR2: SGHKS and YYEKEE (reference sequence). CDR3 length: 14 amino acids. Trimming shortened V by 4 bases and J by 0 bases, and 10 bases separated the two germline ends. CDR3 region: CASSGSGNQETQYF. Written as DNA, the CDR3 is TGTGCCAGCAGCGGGTCCGGGAACCAAGAGACCCAGTACTTC. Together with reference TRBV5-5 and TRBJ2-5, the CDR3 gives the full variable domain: DAGVTQSPTHLIKTRGQQVTLRCSPISGHKSVSWYQQVLGQGPQFIFQYYEKEERGRGNFPDRFSARQFPNYSSELNVNALLLGDSALYLCASSGSGNQETQYFGPGTRLLVL.

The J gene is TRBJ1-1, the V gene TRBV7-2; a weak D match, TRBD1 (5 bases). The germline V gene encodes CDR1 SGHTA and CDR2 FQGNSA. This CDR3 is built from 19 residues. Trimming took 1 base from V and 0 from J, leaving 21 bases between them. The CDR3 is CASSLDIGGVTGLNTEAFF. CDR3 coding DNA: TGTGCCAGCAGCTTAGATATCGGGGGGGTAACAGGTCTGAACACTGAAGCTTTCTTT.

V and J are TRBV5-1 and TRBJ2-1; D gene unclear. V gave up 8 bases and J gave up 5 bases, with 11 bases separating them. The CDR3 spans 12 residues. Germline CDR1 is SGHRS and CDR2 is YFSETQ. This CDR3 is CASTSVDNEQFF. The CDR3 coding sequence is TGCGCCAGTACCTCGGTTGACAATGAGCAGTTCTTC.

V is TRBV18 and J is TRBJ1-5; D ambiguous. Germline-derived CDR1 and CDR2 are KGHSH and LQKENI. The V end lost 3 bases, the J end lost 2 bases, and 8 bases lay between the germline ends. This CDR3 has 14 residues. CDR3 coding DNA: TGTGCCAGCTCACCTACAGTAGGCAATCAGCCCCAGCATTTT. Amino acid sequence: CASSPTVGNQPQHF.

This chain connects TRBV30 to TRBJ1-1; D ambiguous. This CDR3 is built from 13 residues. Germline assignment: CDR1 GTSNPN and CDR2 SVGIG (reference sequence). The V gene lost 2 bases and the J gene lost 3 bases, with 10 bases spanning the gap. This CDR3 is CAWSRNRDTEAFF. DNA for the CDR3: TGTGCCTGGAGTCGTAACAGAGACACTGAAGCTTTCTTT.

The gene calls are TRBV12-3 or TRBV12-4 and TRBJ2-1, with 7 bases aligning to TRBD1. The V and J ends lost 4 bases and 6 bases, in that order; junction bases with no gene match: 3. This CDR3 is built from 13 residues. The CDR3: CASSWGQINEQFF. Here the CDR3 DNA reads TGTGCCAGCAGTTGGGGACAGATCAATGAGCAGTTCTTC.

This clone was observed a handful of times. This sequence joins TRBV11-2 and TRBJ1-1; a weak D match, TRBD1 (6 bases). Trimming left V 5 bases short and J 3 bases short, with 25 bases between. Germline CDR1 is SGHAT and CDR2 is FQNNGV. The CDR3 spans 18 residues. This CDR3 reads CASSPRGGGRIGDTEAFF. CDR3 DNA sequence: TGTGCCAGCAGCCCCAGAGGCGGGGGGCGGATCGGGGACACTGAAGCTTTCTTT.

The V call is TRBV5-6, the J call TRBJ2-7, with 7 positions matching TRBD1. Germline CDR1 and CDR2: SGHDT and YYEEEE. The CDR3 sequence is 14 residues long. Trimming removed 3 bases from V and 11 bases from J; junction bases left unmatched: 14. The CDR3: CASSWPRQGVREYF. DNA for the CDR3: TGTGCCAGCAGCTGGCCCCGCCAGGGGGTACGTGAGTACTTC. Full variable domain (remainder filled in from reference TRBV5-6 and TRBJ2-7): DAGVTQSPTHLIKTRGQQVTLRCSPKSGHDTVSWYQQALGQGPQFIFQYYEEEERQRGNFPDRFSGHQFPNYSSELNVNALLLGDSALYLCASSWPRQGVREYFGPGTRLTVT.

The CDR3: CASSLDRGLTDTQYF. The CDR3 DNA follows: TGTGCCAGCAGCTTAGACAGGGGGCTTACAGATACGCAGTATTTT. The chain joins TRBV7-2 to TRBJ2-3, with TRBD1 matching 9 bases. V was pared by 1 base and J by 3 bases, with 2 bases of the junction left unmatched. Per the germline V gene, CDR1 is SGHTA and CDR2 is FQGNSA. This CDR3 contains 15 residues.

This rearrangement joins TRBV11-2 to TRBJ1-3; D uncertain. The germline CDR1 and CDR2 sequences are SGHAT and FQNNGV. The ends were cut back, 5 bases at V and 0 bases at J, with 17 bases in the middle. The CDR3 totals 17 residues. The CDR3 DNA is TGTGCCAGCAGCCCCCTTAGAGGCCCGGTCTCTGGAAACACCATATATTTT. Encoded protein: CASSPLRGPVSGNTIYF.

The CDR3 DNA follows: TGCAGCGTTGAGGGTCAGGGCTACATGAACACTGAAGCTTTCTTT. Amino acids: CSVEGQGYMNTEAFF. The V gene is TRBV29-1, the J gene TRBJ1-1, with D tentatively TRBD1 (5 bases). The V and J ends lost 3 bases and 0 bases respectively, with 14 bases between them. This CDR3 region has 15 residues. Per germline, CDR1 SQVTM and CDR2 ANQGSEA.